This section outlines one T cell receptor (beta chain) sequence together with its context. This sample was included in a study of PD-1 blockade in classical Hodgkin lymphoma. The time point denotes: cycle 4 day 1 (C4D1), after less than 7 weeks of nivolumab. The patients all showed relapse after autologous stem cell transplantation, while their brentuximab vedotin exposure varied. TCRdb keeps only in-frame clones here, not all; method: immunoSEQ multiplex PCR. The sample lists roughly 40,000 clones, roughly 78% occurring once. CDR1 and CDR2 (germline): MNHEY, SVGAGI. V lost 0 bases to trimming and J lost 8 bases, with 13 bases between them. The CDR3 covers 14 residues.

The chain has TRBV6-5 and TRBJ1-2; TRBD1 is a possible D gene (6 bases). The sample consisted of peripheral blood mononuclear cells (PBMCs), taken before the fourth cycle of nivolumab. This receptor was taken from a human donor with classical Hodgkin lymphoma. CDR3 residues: CASSYSAGAGGYTF. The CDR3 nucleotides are TGTGCCAGCAGTTACTCCGCAGGGGCAGGGGGCTACACCTTC.